Each of the 29 T cell receptor beta chains below was sequenced from the same sample in a study of T cells in women clearing cervical HPV infection. Data came from immunoSEQ multiplex PCR; TCRdb stores just in-frame clones and leaves some out. The sample shows approximately 30,000 clones, and 1.5% to 2% sits with its ten largest clones. Sequencing was carried out using blood buffy coat. The origin of the receptors is a woman between 18 and 75 years old with a cervical HPV16 infection that either progressed to CIN3+ or cleared (not recorded which).

The CDR3 here is CASSPSGDTYDYTF. The sequenced CDR3 bases are TGTGCCAGCAGTCCTAGCGGGGACACCTACGAC. The chain links TRBV5-4 to TRBJ1-2, with D possibly TRBD1 on 6 matching bases. The read ends 3 residues early relative to the CDR3; the germline J gene fills the gap. The CDR3 has 14 amino acids. Per the germline V gene, CDR1 is SGHNT and CDR2 is YYREEE (reference sequence).

About this clone: The read is 3 residues too short to cover the CDR3 end, so that end is filled in from the germline J gene. The chain employs TRBV11-2 and TRBJ2-2; 8 nucleotides align to TRBD2. This CDR3 is built from 15 residues. Losses at the gene ends were 2 bases for V and 6 bases for J; bases not matched to a gene: 5. CDR1 is SGHAT and CDR2 is FQNNGV in the germline V gene. The CDR3 loop is CASSLTSGGAGELFF. The part of the CDR3 DNA that was read is TGTGCCAGCAGCTTAACTAGCGGAGGGGCCGGGGAG. Complete variable domain (other parts from reference TRBV11-2 and TRBJ2-2): EAGVAQSPRYKIIEKRQSVAFWCNPISGHATLYWYQQILGQGPKLLIQFQNNGVVDDSQLPKDRFSAERLKGVDSTLKIQPAKLEDSAVYLCASSLTSGGAGELFFGEGSRLTVL.

As to this clone: The CDR3 goes on 3 residues after the read ends, and that part is filled in from the germline J gene. This chain joins TRBV19 and TRBJ1-2, with D perhaps matching TRBD1 (5 bases). CDR1 LNHDA and CDR2 SQIVND come from the germline V gene (reference sequence). Trimming removed 5 bases from V and 1 base from J, with 14 bases in between. The CDR3 is made up of 15 amino acids. Incomplete CDR3 DNA: TGTGCCAGTAGTCTTCTTGCGACAGATAACTATGGC. Residues: CASSLLATDNYG. The CDR3 as a whole reads CASSLLATDNYGYTF.

Concerning this clone: The junction shows a germline mismatch at one end, possibly a read error. Read data end 3 residues before the CDR3 end; the end is taken from the germline J gene. Other DNA sequences in the same sample also yield this CDR3. The rearrangement links TRBV7-9 to TRBJ1-3; 8 bases are shared with TRBD1. The CDR3 is made up of 15 amino acids. The germline V gene encodes CDR1 SEHNR and CDR2 FQNEAQ (reference sequence). The sequenced CDR3 bases are TGTGCCAGCAGACCCACAGGGGGTGGTGGAAACACG. Residues: CASRPTGGGGNT. The CDR3 reads in full as CASRPTGGGGNTIYF. The full variable domain, rest sourced from reference TRBV7-9 and TRBJ1-3, is DTGVSQNPRHKITKRGQNVTFRCDPISEHNRLYWYRQTLGQGPEFLTYFQNEAQLEKSRLLSDRFSAERPKGSFSTLEIQRTEQGDSAMYLCASRPTGGGGNTIYFGEGSWLTVV.

Turning to this clone: The DNA ends 3 residues before the CDR3 does, and the rest of the CDR3 is filled in from the germline J gene. V gene TRBV5-1 combines with J gene TRBJ2-2, with TRBD1 as a possible D gene (8 bases). Germline CDR1 and CDR2: SGHRS and YFSETQ. The CDR3 spans 15 residues. The CDR3 bases that were read are TGCGCCAGCAGCTTCACAGGGGGGGGGAATGAAAAG. It translates to CASSFTGGGNEK. The whole CDR3 sequence is CASSFTGGGNEKLFF.

Partial CDR3 DNA: TGTGCCAGCAGCTTAGGCAGGGGGCCGGGCAATGAG. Its translation is CASSLGRGPGNE. The whole CDR3 protein reads CASSLGRGPGNEQFF. The V and J genes are TRBV7-9 and TRBJ2-1; TRBD1 aligns across 8 bases. The read terminates 3 residues before the CDR3 end, so the remaining end is supplied by the germline J gene. From germline, CDR1 is SEHNR and CDR2 FQNEAQ (reference sequence). This CDR3 spans 15 amino acids. After removal of 1 base from V and 6 bases from J, the junction contained 5 bases not matched to a gene. The full variable domain, rest sourced from reference TRBV7-9 and TRBJ2-1, is DTGVSQNPRHKITKRGQNVTFRCDPISEHNRLYWYRQTLGQGPEFLTYFQNEAQLEKSRLLSDRFSAERPKGSFSTLEIQRTEQGDSAMYLCASSLGRGPGNEQFFGPGTRLTVL.

About this clone: The CDR3 goes on 3 residues after the read ends, and that part is filled in from the germline J gene. This specimen includes other DNA sequences encoding the same CDR3. The chain carries TRBV4-1 and TRBJ2-5; 8 positions match TRBD1. The CDR3 consists of 14 residues. Germline loops: CDR1 MGHRA, CDR2 YSYEKL. The V segment lost 1 base and the J segment 4 bases; nucleotides outside the gene matches: 2. Incomplete CDR3 DNA: TGCGCCAGCAGCCAAGGGACAGGGCGAGAGACC. It specifies CASSQGTGRET. Given in full, the CDR3 is CASSQGTGRETQYF.

Concerning this clone: The read stops 3 residues short of the end of the CDR3; the missing end is completed from the germline J gene. This chain connects TRBV7-2 to TRBJ2-3; possibly TRBD1 for D (6 bases). The CDR3 covers 14 residues. CDR1 is SGHTA, CDR2 FQGNSA, per germline. CDR3 region: CASSRRTVRETQYF. The CDR3 bases that were read are TGTGCCAGCAGTCGAAGGACAGTCCGAGAGACG.

Regarding this clone: Sequencing ends 3 residues short of the CDR3 end; the germline J gene provides the rest. The rearrangement joins TRBV5-4 to TRBJ2-3, with TRBD1 as a possible D gene (6 bases). The germline gives CDR1 SGHNT, CDR2 YYREEE (reference sequence). Trimming pared 1 base from V and 4 bases from J, leaving 13 bases between. There are 15 residues in the CDR3. CDR3 loop: CASSLRQQGPDTQYF. CDR3 bases read: TGTGCCAGCAGCTTGCGGCAACAGGGTCCAGATACG.

As to this clone: The read ends 3 residues early relative to the CDR3; the germline J gene fills the gap. The rearrangement links TRBV10-1 to TRBJ2-2, with D possibly being TRBD1 (5 bases). The CDR3 is 16 residues long. Germline V CDR1 and CDR2: WNHNN, SYGVQD (reference sequence). The chain's CDR3 is CAAKGWGRQLNSPLFF. CDR3 DNA (partial): TGCGCCGCAAAAGGTTGGGGCAGGCAGCTCAATTCACCG.

With respect to this clone: The CDR3 end is not reached by the read, which stops 3 residues before it; the germline J gene fills it in. The V and J genes are TRBV2 and TRBJ2-1, with 9 bases matching TRBD1. Germline V lookup: CDR1 SNHLY, CDR2 FYNNEI. This CDR3 is 15 amino acids long. With 4 bases clipped from V and 4 bases from J, the junction kept 5 bases outside the gene matches. The CDR3 bases that were read are TGTGCCAGCAGTGCCACAGGGGGCCCGTACAATGAG. Its translation is CASSATGGPYNE. The full CDR3 protein is CASSATGGPYNEQFF.

Points on this clone: The sequenced fragment ends 3 residues before the CDR3 boundary, so the rest is inferred from the germline J gene. The chain joins TRBV6-2 or TRBV6-3 to TRBJ2-7; tentatively, D is TRBD1 (6 bases). The V end was cut by 4 bases, the J end by 1 base, with 11 bases between. The CDR3 is 14 amino acids. Germline lookup yields CDR1 MNHEY and CDR2 SVGEGT. The CDR3 region is CASSWQRGSYEQYF. The part of the CDR3 DNA that was read is TGTGCCAGCAGTTGGCAAAGGGGGTCCTACGAG.

Comments on this clone: The read ends 3 residues before the CDR3 terminus; that terminus is restored from the germline J gene. This chain links TRBV5-5 with TRBJ1-6; 8 bases align to TRBD1. Germline CDR1 SGHKS, CDR2 YYEKEE (reference sequence). The J segment lost 8 bases and the V segment lost 0 bases, leaving 4 bases of the junction unmatched. The CDR3 covers 15 residues. The sequenced CDR3 bases are TGTGCCAGCAGCTTGGACAGGGGGAAGCATTCACCC. It specifies CASSLDRGKHSP. The entire CDR3 protein reads CASSLDRGKHSPLHF.

Concerning this clone itself: The read ends 3 residues early relative to the CDR3; the germline J gene fills the gap. This sequence joins TRBV20-1 and TRBJ2-7; 7 nucleotides agree with TRBD1. V gave up 3 bases and J gave up 2 bases; unmatched junction bases: 7. This CDR3 region has 14 residues. Germline CDR1 DFQATT, CDR2 SNEGSKA (reference sequence). The CDR3 sequence: CSARFRDSTYEQYF. The covered CDR3 bases are TGCAGTGCTAGGTTCCGGGACAGCACCTACGAG.

Of note for this clone: The read ends 3 residues shy of where the CDR3 ends; the end is completed using the germline J gene. V usage is TRBV4-2 and J usage is TRBJ2-1; 10 bases are shared with TRBD2. The trim removed 0 bases at V and 5 bases at J, leaving 7 bases unmatched. This CDR3 region has 17 residues. From germline, CDR1 is LGHNA and CDR2 YNFKEQ. CDR3 protein: CASSQEPSGRGHNEQFF. The part of the CDR3 DNA that was read is TGTGCCAGCAGCCAAGAACCTAGCGGGAGAGGACACAATGAG.

The DNA read from the CDR3 is TGTGCCAGTACTCTATACCCCCGACAGAGCCATAACTATGGT. Protein sequence: CASTLYPRQSHNYG. The CDR3 reads in full as CASTLYPRQSHNYGQYF. The chain recombines TRBV19 with TRBJ2-4; D may be TRBD1 (5 bases). The CDR3 end is not reached by the read, which stops 3 residues before it; the germline J gene fills it in. Germline V CDR1 and CDR2: LNHDA, SQIVND (reference sequence). The CDR3 extends over 17 amino acids.

Comments on this clone: The read gets to within 3 residues of the CDR3 end, and the germline J gene fills in the rest. The rearrangement uses TRBV5-1 and TRBJ2-2; D gene unclear. Per the germline V gene, CDR1 is SGHRS and CDR2 is YFSETQ. CDR3 size: 14 residues. V lost 0 bases and J 6 bases, leaving 9 bases between the germline ends. CDR3 region: CASSLARQAGELFF. CDR3 DNA (partial): TGCGCCAGCAGCTTGGCCCGACAAGCCGGGGAG.

CDR3 loop: CSATQGGGEKLFF. The sequenced CDR3 bases are TGCAGTGCGACACAGGGGGGCGGTGAAAAA. The chain has TRBV20-1 and TRBJ1-4, with 8 bases lining up with TRBD1. Sequencing ends 3 residues short of the CDR3 end; the germline J gene provides the rest. CDR1 and CDR2 (germline): DFQATT, SNEGSKA (reference sequence). V shed 6 bases and J 7 bases; nucleotides not matched to a gene: 7. The CDR3 length is 13 residues.

The CDR3 bases that were read are TGCGCCAGCAGCTTGTATCTAGCGGAGGGCAATGAG. Translating gives CASSLYLAEGNE. The entire CDR3 reads CASSLYLAEGNEQFF. The genes are TRBV5-1 and TRBJ2-1; 7 positions agree with TRBD2. Sequencing ends 3 residues short of the CDR3 end; the germline J gene provides the rest. Germline assignment: CDR1 SGHRS and CDR2 YFSETQ. The CDR3 length is 15 residues. Trimming removed 1 base from V and 6 bases from J; junction bases left unmatched: 7. The full variable domain, with the rest looked up from reference TRBV5-1 and TRBJ2-1, is KAGVTQTPRYLIKTRGQQVTLSCSPISGHRSVSWYQQTPGQGLQFLFEYFSETQRNKGNFPGRFSGRQFSNSRSEMNVSTLELGDSALYLCASSLYLAEGNEQFFGPGTRLTVL.

CDR3 protein: CASSPVRQGPNEKLFF. The sequenced CDR3 bases are TGTGCCAGCAGTCCTGTGCGACAGGGTCCTAATGAAAAG. The rearrangement links TRBV28 to TRBJ2-2, with 7 bases fitting TRBD1. The CDR3 is cut off 3 residues early in the read; its end comes from the germline J gene. CDR1 MDHEN and CDR2 SYDVKM come from the germline V gene. This CDR3 has 16 amino acids.

Worth noting for this clone: The junction shows a germline mismatch at one end, possibly a read error. The observed sequence ends 3 residues before the CDR3 terminus, with the missing tail filled in from the germline J gene. V gene TRBV4-2 combines with J gene TRBJ2-3; a possible D gene is TRBD2 (5 bases). Germline-derived CDR1 and CDR2 are LGHNA and YNFKEQ. The CDR3 loop spans 15 amino acids. The CDR3 reads CASSQVSGRAATQYF. The covered CDR3 bases are TGCGCCAGCAGCCAAGTTAGTGGGCGGGCTGCTACG.

A remark on this clone: The read falls 3 residues short of the CDR3 end, and the missing part is taken from the germline J gene. The V and J genes are TRBV10-2 and TRBJ2-3; 7 bases are shared with TRBD1. The V gene's germline CDR1 is WSHSY and CDR2 SAAADI. V dropped 7 bases and J dropped 0; count of bases not matched to a gene: 4. CDR3 length equals 14 residues. CDR3 DNA, as far as it was read: TGCGCCAGCATTTGGGACAGAAGCACAGATACG. Its translation: CASIWDRSTDT. The whole CDR3 protein is CASIWDRSTDTQYF.

Concerning this clone: Mismatch with germline at one junction end may stem from a read error. The DNA ends 3 residues before the CDR3 does, and the rest of the CDR3 is filled in from the germline J gene. The rearrangement links TRBV20-1 to TRBJ1-6; D uncertain. Germline V gene data show CDR1 as DFQATT and CDR2 as SNEGSKA (reference sequence). This CDR3 contains 15 residues. CDR3 bases read: TGCAGTGCCGCCAACCGAGAGCTAAATAATCCACCC. As protein: CSAANRELNNPP. The complete CDR3 sequence is CSAANRELNNPPLHF.

The CDR3 sequence is CASSLTGEINEKLFF. CDR3 bases read: TGCGCCAGCAGCTTGACAGGGGAGATAAATGAAAAG. This chain connects TRBV5-1 to TRBJ2-2; 7 bases are shared with TRBD1. Read sequence stops 3 residues before the CDR3 end, and the germline J gene provides the missing end. CDR1 is SGHRS, CDR2 YFSETQ, per germline. The CDR3 runs 15 residues.

Note on this clone: The read terminates 3 residues ahead of where the CDR3 ends, so the germline J gene completes it. J is TRBJ1-5 and V is TRBV6-2 or TRBV6-3, with 7 bases fitting TRBD1. J was trimmed by 9 bases and V by 6 bases; bases with no gene match: 11. Germline CDR1 reads MNHEY; CDR2 reads SVGEGT. CDR3 length: 14 residues. CDR3 DNA, as far as it was read: TGTGCCAGCAGATCCGACAGGGATCTTCGGCCC. Translation: CASRSDRDLRP. The whole CDR3 reads CASRSDRDLRPQHF.

The CDR3 reads CASGDGREEDTQYF. The covered CDR3 bases are TGTGCCAGCGGGGATGGCAGGGAAGAAGATACG. This sequence joins TRBV2 and TRBJ2-3; possibly TRBD1 for D (5 bases). The sequenced fragment ends 3 residues before the CDR3 boundary, so the rest is inferred from the germline J gene. V lost 8 bases and J 5 bases, leaving 17 bases between the germline ends. The CDR3 length is 14 residues. Germline loops: CDR1 SNHLY, CDR2 FYNNEI.

This chain's CDR3 is CASSLEGLNSPLFF. The DNA read from the CDR3 is TGTGCCAGCAGCTTAGAAGGGCTTAATTCACCA. The genes are TRBV7-9 and TRBJ1-4; no firm D call. Read sequence stops 3 residues before the CDR3 end, and the germline J gene provides the missing end. The CDR3 length is 14 residues. Germline loops: CDR1 SEHNR, CDR2 FQNEAQ (reference sequence).

On this clone: The read halts 3 residues ahead of the CDR3 end, with the missing end drawn from the germline J gene. J is TRBJ1-1 and V is TRBV18; 11 bases fit TRBD1. Germline V gene sequence: CDR1 KGHSH, CDR2 LQKENI. The CDR3 contains 14 residues. Germline trimming cut 3 bases from V and 5 bases from J; bases unmatched to any gene: 2. The CDR3 loop is CASSPGQGATEAFF. The sequenced CDR3 bases are TGTGCCAGCTCACCCGGACAGGGGGCGACTGAA.

As for this clone: Read coverage stops 3 residues before the CDR3 terminus; the germline J gene supplies the remainder. The chain uses TRBV14 and TRBJ1-4, with D perhaps matching TRBD1 (6 bases). Germline CDR1 SGHDN, CDR2 FVKESK. This CDR3 has 14 residues. CDR3 DNA, as far as it was read: TGTGCCAGCAGCCAGGGGGGGGCTAATTCACCA. Protein product: CASSQGGANSP. The CDR3 reads in full as CASSQGGANSPLFF.